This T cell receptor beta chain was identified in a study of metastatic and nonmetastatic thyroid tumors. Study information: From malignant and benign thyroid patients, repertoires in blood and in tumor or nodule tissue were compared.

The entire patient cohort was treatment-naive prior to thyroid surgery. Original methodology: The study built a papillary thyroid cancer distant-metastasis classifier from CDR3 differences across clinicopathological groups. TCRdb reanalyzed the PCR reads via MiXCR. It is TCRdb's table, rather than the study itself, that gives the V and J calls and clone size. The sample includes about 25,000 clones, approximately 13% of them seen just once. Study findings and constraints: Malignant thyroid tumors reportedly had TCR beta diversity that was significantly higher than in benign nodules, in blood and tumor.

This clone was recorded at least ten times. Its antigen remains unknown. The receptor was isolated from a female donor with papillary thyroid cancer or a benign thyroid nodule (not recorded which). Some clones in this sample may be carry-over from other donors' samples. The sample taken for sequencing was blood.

The CDR3 here is CASSATVNTGELFF. CDR3 sequence (DNA): TGTGCCAGCAGCGCTACAGTGAACACCGGGGAGCTGTTTTTT. V usage is TRBV9 and J usage is TRBJ2-2; D remains ambiguous. The CDR3 totals 14 residues. The germline V gene encodes CDR1 SGDLS and CDR2 YYNGEE. V was cut by 3 bases and J by 1 base, with 7 bases left in between.